This T cell receptor (beta chain) is drawn from a study of type 1 regulatory T cells. This clonotype was seen at least ten times. The antigen remains unidentified. There are 14 residues in the CDR3. The germline V and J ends were trimmed by 4 bases and 4 bases, with 16 bases remaining between them. Germline CDR1 SQVTM, CDR2 ANQGSEA. TCRdb itself ran the reads through MiXCR, one entry per CDR3 protein. The table lists approximately 45,000 distinct CDR3 sequences, over 9% of them singletons. J is TRBJ1-2 and V is TRBV29-1; the D gene is possibly TRBD1 (6 bases). This receptor was taken from a human donor in good health. Sequences were obtained from cultured non-Tr1 T cells, either the whole culture or a sorted T cell fraction (not recorded which). CDR3 amino acids: CSVATDSWGYGYTF. CDR3 nucleotides: TGCAGCGTTGCTACGGACAGCTGGGGCTATGGCTACACCTTC.